Listed below are T cell receptor beta chains from one sample, sequenced in a study of identical twins. TCRdb called the 5' RACE reads again in MiXCR, with one record for every CDR3 protein. This sample has some 900,000 distinct CDR3 sequences, with roughly an eighth found just once. These data were likewise used in another study, on yellow fever vaccine responses in identical twins.

The specimen sequenced was PBMCs. All receptors come from a woman under 30 in good health. Each CDR3 is given with its conserved first and last residue. The D gene is left open where the match is weak. Size tells how often a clone was seen (once, few, many) or the class of an expanded clone, and some rows leave it out.

TRBV18	-	TRBJ2-3	16	-	TGTGCCAGCTCACCTCAAAAGGGAACTAGCACAGATACGCAGTATTTT	CASSPQKGTSTDTQYF
TRBV6-5	-	TRBJ1-5	16	few	TGTGCCAGCAGTTCCGTCCGTGGCAGGTTCGATCAGCCCCAGCATTTT	CASSSVRGRFDQPQHF
TRBV12-3/TRBV12-4	TRBD2	TRBJ2-3	18	many	TGTGCCAGCAGTCGCCGCAAACTAGCGGGACGAAGCACAGATACGCAGTATTTT	CASSRRKLAGRSTDTQYF
TRBV12-3/TRBV12-4	-	TRBJ2-1	15	few	TGTGCCAGCAGTTCCGCTAGACTTGGACGGCATGAGCAGTTCTTC	CASSSARLGRHEQFF
TRBV3-1	-	TRBJ2-2	16	few	TGTGCCAGCAGCCAAGGGACTATCCGGAACACCGGGGAGCTGTTTTTT	CASSQGTIRNTGELFF
TRBV7-2	-	TRBJ1-2	13	few	TGTGCCAGCAGCCCGAAACACAGCTATGGCTACACCTTC	CASSPKHSYGYTF
TRBV20-1	TRBD2	TRBJ2-7	16	-	TGCAGTGCTAGGGGGGGACTAGCGGGGCGCGTGAACGAGCAGTACTTC	CSARGGLAGRVNEQYF
TRBV7-6	-	TRBJ2-5	14	few	TGTGCCAGCAGCTTAGGAGGGGATTTGGAGACCCAGTACTTC	CASSLGGDLETQYF
TRBV7-6	TRBD2	TRBJ2-3	17	few	TGTGCCAGCAGCTTAGTATTGGCGGGAGGGCGTCCAGATACGCAGTATTTT	CASSLVLAGGRPDTQYF
TRBV11-2	-	TRBJ1-1	13	-	TGTGCCAGCAGGAGACTGGGTAACACTGAAGCTTTCTTT	CASRRLGNTEAFF
TRBV5-3	TRBD2	TRBJ2-1	17	-	TGTGCCAGAAGCTCACCGGGACTAGCGGGTACCTACAATGAGCAGTTCTTC	CARSSPGLAGTYNEQFF
TRBV29-1	-	TRBJ1-1	13	-	TGCAGCGTTGAAAAACGGTTGAACACTGAAGCTTTCTTT	CSVEKRLNTEAFF
TRBV7-7	TRBD1	TRBJ2-5	14	many	TGTGCCAGCAGCTTATCAGGGGGCGTGAAGACCCAGTACTTC	CASSLSGGVKTQYF
TRBV6-2/TRBV6-3	TRBD1	TRBJ2-1	16	-	TGTGCCAGCAGTCCACTCCCGGGACAGGGTTACAATGAGCAGTTCTTC	CASSPLPGQGYNEQFF
TRBV7-9	-	TRBJ1-6	13	-	TGTGCCAGCCAGGGTGGGCCGAGGTCACCCCTCCACTTT	CASQGGPRSPLHF
TRBV5-1	-	TRBJ2-1	15	many	TGCGCCAGCCGTTGGTCACAAAACTCCTACAATGAGCAGTTCTTC	CASRWSQNSYNEQFF
TRBV28	TRBD2	TRBJ2-1	16	-	TGTGCCAGCAGTTCATTTAGCGGGAGAACGAACAATGAGCAGTTCTTC	CASSSFSGRTNNEQFF
TRBV28	-	TRBJ2-5	14	-	TGTGCCAGCAGTTTCGGGCCGAGCCGAGAGACCCAGTACTTC	CASSFGPSRETQYF
TRBV5-1	TRBD1	TRBJ2-3	16	many	TGCGCCAGCAGAAAGGATTACGGGACAGGCACAGATACGCAGTATTTT	CASRKDYGTGTDTQYF
TRBV5-1	TRBD2	TRBJ2-6	15	many	TGTGCCAGCAGCTTAGCGGGCACTGGGGCCAACGTCCTGACTTTC	CASSLAGTGANVLTF
TRBV10-3	-	TRBJ2-3	15	many	TGTGCCATCAGTGCACCTAGGGGGGGGACGGATACGCAGTATTTT	CAISAPRGGTDTQYF
TRBV13	TRBD2	TRBJ2-5	17	-	TGTGCCAGCAGCTTAGGGCTAGCGGGAGGGAACGAGGAGACCCAGTACTTC	CASSLGLAGGNEETQYF
TRBV6-1	TRBD1	TRBJ2-3	13	few	TGTGCCAGCAGGGGCAGGGGGAAAGATACGCAGTATTTT	CASRGRGKDTQYF
TRBV6-1	-	TRBJ2-7	15	few	TGTGCCAGCAGTAAACTCCGGGATCGAACCTACGAGCAGTACTTC	CASSKLRDRTYEQYF
TRBV3-1	TRBD2	TRBJ2-5	14	many	TGTGCCAGCAGCCAACCGGGAGGGCTCGAGACCCAGTACTTC	CASSQPGGLETQYF
TRBV7-3	TRBD1	TRBJ1-1	16	few	TGTGCCAGCAGCTTAGGGGACAGGGTTACGAACACTGAAGCTTTCTTT	CASSLGDRVTNTEAFF